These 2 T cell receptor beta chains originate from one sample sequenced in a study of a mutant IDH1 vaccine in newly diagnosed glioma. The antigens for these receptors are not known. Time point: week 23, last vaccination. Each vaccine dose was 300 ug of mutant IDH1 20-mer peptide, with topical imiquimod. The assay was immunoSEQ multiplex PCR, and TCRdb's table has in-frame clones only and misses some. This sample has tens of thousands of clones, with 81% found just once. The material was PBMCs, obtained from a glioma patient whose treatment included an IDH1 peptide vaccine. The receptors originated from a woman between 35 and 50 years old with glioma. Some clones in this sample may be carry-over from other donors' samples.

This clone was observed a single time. This chain's CDR3 is CASEGDSDSPLHF. The CDR3 region has the DNA TGTGCCAGCGAAGGTGACTCCGATTCACCCCTCCACTTT. The chain is built from TRBV2 and TRBJ1-6; D not certain. Germline V gene data show CDR1 as SNHLY and CDR2 as FYNNEI. The CDR3 extends over 13 amino acids. V lost 8 bases and J lost 8, with 13 bases in between.

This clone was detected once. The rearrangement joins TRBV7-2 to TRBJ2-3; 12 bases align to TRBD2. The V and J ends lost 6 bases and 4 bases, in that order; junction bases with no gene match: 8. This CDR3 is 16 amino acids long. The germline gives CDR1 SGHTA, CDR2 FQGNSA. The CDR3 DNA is TGTGCCAGCAGTTCTCTAGCGGGGGGGACGGCAGATACGCAGTATTTT. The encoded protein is CASSSLAGGTADTQYF.